This T cell receptor (beta chain) came from a study of T cells in Graves' hyperthyroidism and ophthalmopathy. General study points: The model made its ophthalmopathy prediction, and onset followed a median around 6.5 months later.

CDR3 length equals 15 residues. Germline V gives CDR1 MNHEY, CDR2 SMNVEV (reference sequence). After removal of 2 bases from V and 4 bases from J, the junction contained 4 bases not matched to a gene. Ten or more counts support this clonotype. Its antigen is undetermined. Amplified regions were TCR beta CDR3 sequences from RNA transcripts. The TCR CDR3 was amplified in a first-round RT-PCR using the HTBI primer set. TCRdb independently ran MiXCR on the multiplex PCR reads; one entry per CDR3 protein. The sample holds about 690,000 distinct CDR3 sequences, roughly 17% seen once. The V gene is TRBV27, the J gene TRBJ1-1, with 10 bases identical to TRBD1. This clonotype originated in a man between 45 and 60 years old with Graves' hyperthyroidism. Sequencing was performed on blood. The CDR3 sequence: CASSLTGTGATEAFF. CDR3 DNA sequence: TGTGCCAGCAGTTTAACCGGGACAGGGGCCACTGAAGCTTTCTTT.